A single sample gave rise to the 3 T cell receptor beta chains below, sequenced in a study of T cells in Graves' hyperthyroidism and ophthalmopathy. TCR beta CDR3 regions were amplified from RNA. With the HTBI primer set, the TCR CDR3 went through a first round of RT-PCR. TCRdb reprocessed the multiplex PCR reads with MiXCR, giving one entry per CDR3 protein. The sample shows roughly 330,000 distinct CDR3 sequences, roughly 17% of them seen only once. The sequencing input was blood. The receptors come from a man between 25 and 39 years old with Graves' hyperthyroidism.

This clonotype was observed at least ten times. This sequence joins TRBV6-1 and TRBJ2-7; no firm D call. CDR1 and CDR2 from the germline V gene are MNHNS and SASEGT. The CDR3 sequence is 14 residues long. The V end was cut by 3 bases, the J end by 4 bases, with 13 bases between. CDR3 amino acids: CASSENSRVYEQYF. The CDR3 DNA reads TGTGCCAGCAGTGAGAACAGCCGAGTATACGAGCAGTACTTC.

This clonotype was seen more than once but under ten times. This chain joins TRBV15 and TRBJ2-7, with D perhaps matching TRBD1 (6 bases). This CDR3 spans 15 amino acids. Germline loops: CDR1 LNHNV, CDR2 YYDKDF (reference sequence). Trimming stripped 1 base from V and 0 bases from J, with 10 bases between. CDR3 coding DNA: TGTGCCACCAGCAGAGTAATGGGGGCCTCCTACGAGCAGTACTTC. Translation gives CATSRVMGASYEQYF.

This clonotype showed up just a few times. The CDR3 nucleotides read TGTGCCTCCCAGGGGGCCTCCTACGAGCAGTACTTC. Its translation is CASQGASYEQYF. V usage is TRBV2 and J usage is TRBJ2-7; 8 nucleotides align to TRBD1. This CDR3 comprises 12 residues. The germline gives CDR1 SNHLY, CDR2 FYNNEI. V shed 11 bases, J shed 0 bases, and the junction held 3 bases outside the gene matches.